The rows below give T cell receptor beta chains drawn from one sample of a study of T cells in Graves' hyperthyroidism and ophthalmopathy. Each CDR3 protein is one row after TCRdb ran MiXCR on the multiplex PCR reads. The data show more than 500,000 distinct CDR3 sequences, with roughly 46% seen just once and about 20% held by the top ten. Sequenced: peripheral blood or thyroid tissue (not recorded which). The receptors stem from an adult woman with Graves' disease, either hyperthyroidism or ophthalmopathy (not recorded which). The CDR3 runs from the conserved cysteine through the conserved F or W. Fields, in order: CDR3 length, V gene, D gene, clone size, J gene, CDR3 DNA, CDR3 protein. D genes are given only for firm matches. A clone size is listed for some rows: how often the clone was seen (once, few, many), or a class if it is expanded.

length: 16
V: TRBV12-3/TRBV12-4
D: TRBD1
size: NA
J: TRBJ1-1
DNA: TGTGCCAGCAGTGAAGCGCCGGGACAGGGAAACACTGAAGCTTTCTTT
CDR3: CASSEAPGQGNTEAFF

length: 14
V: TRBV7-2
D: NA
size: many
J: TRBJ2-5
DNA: TGTGCCAGCAGCCCCAGGTGGAGTCAAGAGACCCAGTACTTC
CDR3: CASSPRWSQETQYF

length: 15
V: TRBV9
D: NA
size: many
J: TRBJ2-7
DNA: TGTGCCACCACTTGGTACGGTCAAAGCTCCTACGAGCAGTACTTC
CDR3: CATTWYGQSSYEQYF

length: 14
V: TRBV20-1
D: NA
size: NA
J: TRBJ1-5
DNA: TGCAGTGCTAGGTGGGGTCAGGTCTCTCAGCCCCAGCATTTT
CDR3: CSARWGQVSQPQHF

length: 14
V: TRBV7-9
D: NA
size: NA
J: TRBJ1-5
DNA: TGTGCCAGCAGCTTACAGGGGTACAATCAGTCCCAGCATTTT
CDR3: CASSLQGYNQSQHF

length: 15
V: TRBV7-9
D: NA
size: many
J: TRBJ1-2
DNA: TGTGCCAGCAGCTTTACGACAGACAGACCCTATGGCTACACCTTC
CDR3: CASSFTTDRPYGYTF

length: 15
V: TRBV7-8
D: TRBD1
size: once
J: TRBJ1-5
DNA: TGTGCCAGCAGGAGGGGAGGGGGCCCTAATCAGCCCCAGCATTTT
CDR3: CASRRGGGPNQPQHF

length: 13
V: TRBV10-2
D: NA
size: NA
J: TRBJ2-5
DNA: TGCGCCAGCAGTGACTCGAGGGCAGGGACCCAGTACTTC
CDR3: CASSDSRAGTQYF

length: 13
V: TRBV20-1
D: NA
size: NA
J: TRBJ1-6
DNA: TGCAGTGGTATCGGCGGGGGTAATTCACCCCTCCACTTT
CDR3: CSGIGGGNSPLHF

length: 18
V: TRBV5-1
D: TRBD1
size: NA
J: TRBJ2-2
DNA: TGCGCCAGCAGCCTAGCGCGGTCGGGACAGGGGGTGACCGGGGAGCTGTTTTTT
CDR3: CASSLARSGQGVTGELFF

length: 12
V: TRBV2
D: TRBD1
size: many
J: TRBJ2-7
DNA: TGTGCCATCCTGGACAGGGGCGGAGAGCAGTACTTC
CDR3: CAILDRGGEQYF

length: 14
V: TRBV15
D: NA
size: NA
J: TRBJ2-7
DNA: TGTGCCACCAGCGACCGGGGGTCCTACAATGAGCAGTACTTC
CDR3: CATSDRGSYNEQYF

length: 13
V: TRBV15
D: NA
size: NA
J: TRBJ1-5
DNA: TGTGCCACCAGCCCAGGATCCAATCAGCCCCAGCATTTT
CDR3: CATSPGSNQPQHF

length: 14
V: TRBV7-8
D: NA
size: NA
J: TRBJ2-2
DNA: TGTGCCAGCAGCATTAGCGGGAACACCGGGGAGCTGTTTTTT
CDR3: CASSISGNTGELFF

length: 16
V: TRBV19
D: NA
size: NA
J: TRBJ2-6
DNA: TGTGCCAGTAGTACAGGGGGGTACTCTGGGGCCAACGTCCTGACTTTC
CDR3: CASSTGGYSGANVLTF

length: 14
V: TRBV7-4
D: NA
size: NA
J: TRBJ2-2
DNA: TGTGCCAGCAGCGTAGGGTCGGGAACCGGGGAGCTGTTTTTT
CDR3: CASSVGSGTGELFF

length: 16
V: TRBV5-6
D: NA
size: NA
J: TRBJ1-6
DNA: TGTGCCAGCAGCTTGGGCGGGGAGCGGATTGGATCACCCCTCCACTTT
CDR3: CASSLGGERIGSPLHF

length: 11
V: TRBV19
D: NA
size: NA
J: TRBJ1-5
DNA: TGTGCCAGTGGGTCCGCCGGCCCCCAGCATTTT
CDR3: CASGSAGPQHF

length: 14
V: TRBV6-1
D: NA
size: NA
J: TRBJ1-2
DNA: TGTGCCAGCAGTGAAGCGGGAGGTGGGGATGGCTACACCTTC
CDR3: CASSEAGGGDGYTF

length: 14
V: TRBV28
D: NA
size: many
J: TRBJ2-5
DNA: TGTGCCAGCAGGGAGGGACCAGGACAAGAGACCCAGTACTTC
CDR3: CASREGPGQETQYF

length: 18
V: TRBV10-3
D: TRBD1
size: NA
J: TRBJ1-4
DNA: TGTGCCATCAGTGAGGAGGGGACAGCCCCTACCCTGTGGGAAAAACTGTTTTTT
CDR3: CAISEEGTAPTLWEKLFF

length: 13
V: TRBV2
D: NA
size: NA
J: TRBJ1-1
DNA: TGTGCCAGCAGTGACAGTGGTGACACTGAAGCTTTCTTT
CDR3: CASSDSGDTEAFF

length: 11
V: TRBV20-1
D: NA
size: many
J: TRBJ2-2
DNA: TGCAGTGCTGCGTGGGCCGGGGAGCTGTTTTTT
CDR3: CSAAWAGELFF

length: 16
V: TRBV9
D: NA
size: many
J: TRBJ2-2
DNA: TGTGCCAGCAGCCCCGGAATTCTCCCGTATGCCGGGGAGCTGTTTTTT
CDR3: CASSPGILPYAGELFF

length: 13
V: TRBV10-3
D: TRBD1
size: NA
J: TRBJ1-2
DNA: TGTGCCATCGGTTCGGACAGGGGCTATGGCTACACCTTC
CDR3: CAIGSDRGYGYTF

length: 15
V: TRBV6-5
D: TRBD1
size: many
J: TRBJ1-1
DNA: TGTGCCAGCAGTTGGGGGGACAGGGTCGGTACTGAAGCTTTCTTT
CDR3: CASSWGDRVGTEAFF

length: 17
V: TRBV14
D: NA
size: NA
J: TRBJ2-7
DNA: TGTGCCAGCAGCCCCACCTCGTACACTTCACGGCGGGCCGAGCAGTACTTC
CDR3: CASSPTSYTSRRAEQYF

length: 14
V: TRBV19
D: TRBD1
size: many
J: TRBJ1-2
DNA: TGTGCCAGTAGTATGACAGGGGGCACCTATGGCTACACCTTC
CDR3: CASSMTGGTYGYTF

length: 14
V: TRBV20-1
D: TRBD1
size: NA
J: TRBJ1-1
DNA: TGCAGTGCGATGGACAGGGGAGGGGAGGCTGAAGCTTTCTTT
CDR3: CSAMDRGGEAEAFF

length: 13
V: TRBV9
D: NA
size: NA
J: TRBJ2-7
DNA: TGTGCCAGCAGCGGGGGGACATGGGACGAGCAGTACTTC
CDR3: CASSGGTWDEQYF

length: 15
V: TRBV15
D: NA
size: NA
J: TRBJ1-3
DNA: TGTGCCGCCAGCAGCCAAGCGGGGGGAGGAAACACCATATATTTT
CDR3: CAASSQAGGGNTIYF

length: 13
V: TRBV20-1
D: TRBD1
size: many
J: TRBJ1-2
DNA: TGCAGTGCTAGCCCCCGGGACAGAAGTGGCTACACCTTC
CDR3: CSASPRDRSGYTF

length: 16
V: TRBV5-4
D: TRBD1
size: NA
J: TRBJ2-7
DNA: TGTGCCAGCAGCGTAGTTGGGACAGGCCCTCCTTCCGAGCAGTACTTC
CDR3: CASSVVGTGPPSEQYF

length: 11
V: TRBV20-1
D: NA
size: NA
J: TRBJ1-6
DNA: TGCAGTGCCGGGGCTAATTCACCCCTCCACTTT
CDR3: CSAGANSPLHF

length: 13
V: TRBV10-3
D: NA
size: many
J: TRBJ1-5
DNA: TGTGCCACCCGGAGGGGGGGCAATCAGCCCCAGCATTTT
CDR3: CATRRGGNQPQHF

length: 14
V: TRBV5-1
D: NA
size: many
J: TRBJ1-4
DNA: TGCGCCAGCTACACAGGGAATGGTGATGAAAAACTGTTTTTT
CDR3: CASYTGNGDEKLFF